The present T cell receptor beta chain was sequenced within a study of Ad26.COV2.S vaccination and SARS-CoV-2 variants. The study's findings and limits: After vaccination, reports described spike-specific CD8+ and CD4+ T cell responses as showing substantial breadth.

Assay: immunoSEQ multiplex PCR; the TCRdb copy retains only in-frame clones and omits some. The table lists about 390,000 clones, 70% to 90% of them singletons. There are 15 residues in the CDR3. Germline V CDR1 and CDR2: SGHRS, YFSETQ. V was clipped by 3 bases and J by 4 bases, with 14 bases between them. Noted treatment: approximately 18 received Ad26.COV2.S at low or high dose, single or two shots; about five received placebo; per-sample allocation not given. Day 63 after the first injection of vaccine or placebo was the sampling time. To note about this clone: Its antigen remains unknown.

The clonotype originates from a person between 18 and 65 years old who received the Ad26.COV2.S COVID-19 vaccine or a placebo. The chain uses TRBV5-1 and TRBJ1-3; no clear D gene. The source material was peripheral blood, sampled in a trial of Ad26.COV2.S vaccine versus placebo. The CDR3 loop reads CASSSGVVGGNTIYF. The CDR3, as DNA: TGCGCCAGCAGCTCGGGCGTCGTGGGAGGAAACACCATATATTTT.